These 30 T cell receptor beta chains were sequenced from one sample in a study of cytomegalovirus exposure and HLA in healthy donors. Primers for the PCR totalled 60 Vbeta and 13 Jbeta. Generated by immunoSEQ multiplex PCR, the TCRdb table keeps only in-frame clones and is missing some. The data show 150,000 to 180,000 clones, roughly 80% seen once. Sequencing used PBMCs. The origin of the receptors is a man aged 30 to 39 in good health and CMV-seropositive.

This clone was detected a few times. V and J are TRBV2 and TRBJ1-2; D not resolved. V was trimmed by 2 bases and J by 8 bases, leaving 12 bases between them. The CDR3 runs to 13 residues. Germline V gene lookup returns CDR1 SNHLY and CDR2 FYNNEI. DNA for the CDR3: TGTGCCAGCAGTGAATTCGAGGGTACCGGCTACACCTTC. Protein product: CASSEFEGTGYTF.

The chain couples TRBV7-9 to TRBJ2-7, with D uncertain. V lost 8 bases to trimming and J lost 4 bases, with 18 bases between them. The length of the CDR3 is 14 residues. Germline CDR1 is SEHNR and CDR2 is FQNEAQ (reference sequence). The CDR3 protein is CASPLRLSIYEQYF. Here the CDR3 DNA reads TGTGCCAGCCCCCTGAGACTTTCCATTTACGAGCAGTACTTC. Full variable domain (outside the CDR3, taken from reference TRBV7-9 and TRBJ2-7): DTGVSQNPRHKITKRGQNVTFRCDPISEHNRLYWYRQTLGQGPEFLTYFQNEAQLEKSRLLSDRFSAERPKGSFSTLEIQRTEQGDSAMYLCASPLRLSIYEQYFGPGTRLTVT.

The chain carries TRBV6-5 and TRBJ2-7; D perhaps matches TRBD2 (5 bases). The germline V and J ends were trimmed by 2 bases and 4 bases, with 9 bases remaining between them. Germline V gene sequence: CDR1 MNHEY, CDR2 SVGAGI. This CDR3 has 13 amino acids. CDR3 nucleotides: TGTGCCAGCAGTTACCGGATAGCGTACGAGCAGTACTTC. It specifies CASSYRIAYEQYF.

This chain uses TRBV10-3 with TRBJ2-5, with a tentative D call TRBD1 (5 bases). V gave up 5 bases and J gave up 2 bases, with 12 bases separating them. Germline V gives CDR1 ENHRY, CDR2 SYGVKD. This CDR3 region has 14 residues. Here the CDR3 DNA reads TGTGCCATCAGTAAACAGGATCGGCAAGAGACCCAGTACTTC. Residues: CAISKQDRQETQYF.

The table lists this clone with a few counts. The chain is built from TRBV5-1 and TRBJ2-7; the D is unclear. This CDR3 comprises 15 residues. CDR1 is SGHRS, CDR2 YFSETQ, per germline. Trimming removed 1 base at V and 4 bases at J, with 15 bases between. CDR3 coding DNA: TGCGCCAGCAGCTTGAAGGCCAGCGCGCTATACGAGCAGTACTTC. It yields the protein CASSLKASALYEQYF.

This chain links TRBV7-2 with TRBJ1-1, with a possible D match to TRBD1 (6 bases). From germline, CDR1 is SGHTA and CDR2 FQGNSA. The V and J ends lost 3 bases and 9 bases respectively, with 17 bases between them. The CDR3 is 14 residues long. CDR3 sequence (DNA): TGTGCCAGCAGCTTTCAACAGGGTACTTCGAAAGCTTTCTTT. Encoded protein: CASSFQQGTSKAFF.

This sequence joins TRBV11-3 and TRBJ2-3; TRBD2 aligns across 8 bases. Losses at the gene ends were 5 bases for V and 5 bases for J; bases not matched to a gene: 12. The CDR3 consists of 16 residues. Germline V CDR1 and CDR2: SGHNT, YENEEA. CDR3 loop: CASSTEPLTSGDTQYF. In DNA form, the CDR3 reads TGTGCCAGCAGCACCGAGCCCCTTACTAGCGGAGATACGCAGTATTTT.

This clone was picked up a small number of times. The chain uses TRBV9 and TRBJ1-1; tentatively, D is TRBD1 (6 bases). Germline CDR1 is SGDLS and CDR2 is YYNGEE. CDR3 size: 16 residues. V was clipped by 2 bases and J by 5 bases, with 19 bases between them. The DNA for the CDR3 is TGTGCCAGCAGCGTCGGCAGGGGCCGTGAGGGGACTGAAGCTTTCTTT. This gives the protein CASSVGRGREGTEAFF.

The chain recombines TRBV5-5 with TRBJ2-2; D is unclear. The CDR3 runs 14 residues. Deletions cut 1 base from V and 0 bases from J, with 4 bases between. In germline, CDR1 is SGHKS, CDR2 YYEKEE (reference sequence). This CDR3 is CASSLYSNTGELFF. The CDR3, as DNA: TGTGCCAGCAGCTTGTACTCGAACACCGGGGAGCTGTTTTTT.

This clone was found once. The J gene is TRBJ2-5, the V gene TRBV30, with 13 bases identical to TRBD2. V dropped 0 bases and J dropped 3; count of bases not matched to a gene: 1. Germline assignment: CDR1 GTSNPN and CDR2 SVGIG (reference sequence). There are 15 residues in the CDR3. The CDR3 protein is CAWSVGLAGEETQYF. CDR3 coding DNA: TGTGCCTGGAGTGTAGGACTAGCGGGAGAAGAGACCCAGTACTTC.

The V and J genes are TRBV9 and TRBJ2-1, with D perhaps TRBD2 (7 bases). This CDR3 contains 19 residues. Germline V gene sequence: CDR1 SGDLS, CDR2 YYNGEE. V was cut by 0 bases and J by 6 bases, with 25 bases left in between. CDR3 residues: CASSVGGGRVDSRLNEQFF. As DNA, the CDR3 is TGTGCCAGCAGCGTAGGGGGGGGCAGGGTAGATTCGCGACTCAATGAGCAGTTCTTC.

The chain is built from TRBV27 and TRBJ2-7; possibly TRBD2 for D (6 bases). The CDR3 sequence is 18 residues long. Germline CDR1 is MNHEY and CDR2 is SMNVEV (reference sequence). Trimming cost V 2 bases and J 0 bases, with 20 bases left between them. CDR3 bases: TGTGCCAGCAGTTTAATCCCACCGGGACTCAAAGACTCCTACGAGCAGTACTTC. It is translated as CASSLIPPGLKDSYEQYF.

Concerning this clone itself: The sample has other DNA sequences that encode this CDR3 too. This chain joins TRBV10-1 and TRBJ1-4; 9 bases match TRBD1. Germline V gene data show CDR1 as WNHNN and CDR2 as SYGVQD (reference sequence). J lost 10 bases, V lost 3 bases, and 3 bases had no gene match. CDR3 length: 13 amino acids. The CDR3 region has the DNA TGCGCCAGCAGTGACGGGGGACAGGGAAAACTGTTTTTT. Translating it yields CASSDGGQGKLFF.

Comments on this clone: A junction end diverges from the germline sequence, so it may reflect a read error. Additional DNA sequences in this sample encode the identical CDR3. V is TRBV7-2 and J is TRBJ2-5; D remains ambiguous. The germline V gene has CDR1 SGHTA and CDR2 FQGNSA. CDR3 length: 13 residues. CDR3 amino acids: CASSFGLQETQYF. CDR3 sequence (DNA): TGCGCCAGCAGCTTTGGGCTCCAAGAGACCCAGTACTTC. Full variable domain (outside the CDR3, taken from reference TRBV7-2 and TRBJ2-5): GAGVSQSPSNKVTEKGKDVELRCDPISGHTALYWYRQSLGQGLEFLIYFQGNSAPDKSGLPSDRFSAERTGGSVSTLTIQRTQQEDSAVYLCASSFGLQETQYFGPGTRLLVL.

This clone was seen a few times. The chain couples TRBV2 to TRBJ2-6, with D possibly TRBD2 on 6 matching bases. The CDR3 spans 17 residues. The ends were cut back, 8 bases at V and 0 bases at J, with 17 bases in the middle. CDR1 is SNHLY and CDR2 is FYNNEI in the germline V gene. CDR3 amino acids: CASRRDQTYSGANVLTF. CDR3 nucleotide sequence: TGTGCCAGCCGGCGGGACCAAACATACTCTGGGGCCAACGTCCTGACTTTC. The full variable domain, its missing parts supplied by reference TRBV2 and TRBJ2-6, is EPEVTQTPSHQVTQMGQEVILRCVPISNHLYFYWYRQILGQKVEFLVSFYNNEISEKSEIFDDQFSVERPDGSNFTLKIRSTKLEDSAMYFCASRRDQTYSGANVLTFGAGSRLTVL.

The gene calls are TRBV4-2 and TRBJ2-3; 10 bases map to TRBD2. The junction had 4 bases not matched to a gene; V was cut back by 0 bases and J by 4 bases. The CDR3 sequence is 16 residues long. Germline loops: CDR1 LGHNA, CDR2 YNFKEQ. The CDR3 DNA reads as TGTGCCAGCAGCCAAGACACTAGCGGGATAGCAGATACGCAGTATTTT. This codes for CASSQDTSGIADTQYF.

The V gene is TRBV5-4, the J gene TRBJ1-5; 7 bases agree with TRBD1. The germline CDR1 and CDR2 sequences are SGHNT and YYREEE (reference sequence). CDR3 size: 16 residues. After removal of 0 bases from V and 1 base from J, the junction contained 4 bases not matched to a gene. CDR3: CASSLAGQTSNQPQHF. CDR3 DNA: TGTGCCAGCAGCTTGGCGGGACAGACAAGCAATCAGCCCCAGCATTTT.

This clone appeared once. This chain uses TRBV6-5 with TRBJ2-7; TRBD1 matches at 7 bases. V shed 6 bases and J 5 bases; nucleotides not matched to a gene: 10. Germline CDR1 reads MNHEY; CDR2 reads SVGAGI. The CDR3 sequence is 14 residues long. In DNA form, the CDR3 reads TGTGCCAGCAGCGATTCAGACAGGGTCCACGAGCAGTACTTC. Translation gives CASSDSDRVHEQYF.

The chain is built from TRBV4-1 and TRBJ1-5, with D possibly TRBD1 on 5 matching bases. Germline CDR1 MGHRA, CDR2 YSYEKL. Trimming took off 0 bases at V and 1 base at J, with 7 bases between the two ends. This CDR3 comprises 15 residues. CDR3 nucleotides: TGCGCCAGCAGCCAAGATTCAGGGAGCAATCAGCCCCAGCATTTT. As protein: CASSQDSGSNQPQHF.

The DNA of the CDR3 is TGCGCCAGCAGCACCGGGACCCGGGGGGAGCAGTACTTC. It specifies CASSTGTRGEQYF. The rearrangement links TRBV5-1 to TRBJ2-5; TRBD2 matches at 7 bases. CDR3 size: 13 residues. CDR1 and CDR2 (germline): SGHRS, YFSETQ. After removal of 4 bases from V and 11 bases from J, the junction contained 11 bases not matched to a gene.

The rearrangement joins TRBV9 to TRBJ2-7; D gene uncertain. CDR1 and CDR2 (germline): SGDLS, YYNGEE. The CDR3 has 14 residues. Trimming took 0 bases from V and 2 from J, leaving 9 bases between them. CDR3 DNA: TGTGCCAGCAGCGTAGGTGTCAGTACCTACGAGCAGTACTTC. Residues: CASSVGVSTYEQYF.

By share, this clone counts as medium-sized. The chain is built from TRBV19 and TRBJ2-3; 12 bases line up with TRBD2. CDR3 length equals 15 residues. Germline values: CDR1 LNHDA, CDR2 SQIVND (reference sequence). Germline trimming cut 11 bases from V and 6 bases from J; bases unmatched to any gene: 12. CDR3 amino acids: CAGASSGRAGDTQYF. The DNA of the CDR3 is TGTGCCGGCGCGTCTAGCGGGAGGGCGGGGGATACGCAGTATTTT.

J is TRBJ1-3 and V is TRBV6-1; 9 bases are a match to TRBD1. The CDR3 is 13 residues long. V dropped 8 bases and J dropped 6; count of bases not matched to a gene: 5. Germline V gives CDR1 MNHNS, CDR2 SASEGT. This CDR3 reads CASSRDRENTIYF. CDR3 coding DNA: TGTGCCAGCTCACGGGACAGGGAAAACACCATATATTTT.

V and J are TRBV6-6 and TRBJ1-2; D may be TRBD1 (5 bases). The V gene's germline CDR1 is MNHNY and CDR2 SVGAGI (reference sequence). The CDR3 contains 16 residues. V lost 5 bases and J lost 3, with 19 bases in between. The CDR3 sequence is CASSHFSGRFDYGYTF. The CDR3 DNA follows: TGTGCCAGCAGTCACTTCTCAGGGCGATTTGACTATGGCTACACCTTC.

The chain employs TRBV10-3 and TRBJ2-5; the match to TRBD2 covers 7 bases. Germline lookup yields CDR1 ENHRY and CDR2 SYGVKD. This CDR3 region has 14 residues. Trimming took 7 bases from V and 7 from J; bases not matched to a gene: 12. In nucleotides, the CDR3 is TGTGCCATCAACACGGGGGGTACAAGAGGGACCCAGTACTTC. This translates into CAINTGGTRGTQYF.

This clone showed up just once. This CDR3 is CASSLGGAIPETQYF. The CDR3 DNA sequence: TGCGCCAGCAGCTTAGGGGGGGCTATCCCAGAGACCCAGTACTTC. The J gene is TRBJ2-5, the V gene TRBV5-1; a possible D gene is TRBD2 (7 bases). CDR1 and CDR2 from the germline V gene are SGHRS and YFSETQ. The germline V and J ends were trimmed by 2 bases and 4 bases, with 15 bases remaining between them. This CDR3 has 15 residues.

This clone showed up just a few times. The chain employs TRBV7-9 and TRBJ2-1; possible D gene TRBD2, 5 bases. The length of the CDR3 is 15 residues. Trimming stripped 5 bases from V and 4 bases from J, with 15 bases between. Germline V gene sequence: CDR1 SEHNR, CDR2 FQNEAQ (reference sequence). In DNA form, the CDR3 reads TGTGCCAGCAGCCAATTCGGGGTCCAGTACAATGAGCAGTTCTTC. Its translation is CASSQFGVQYNEQFF.

J is TRBJ1-6 and V is TRBV30; 7 positions agree with TRBD1. The CDR3 spans 14 residues. V shed 3 bases, J shed 4 bases, and the junction held 3 bases outside the gene matches. The germline CDR1 and CDR2 sequences are GTSNPN and SVGIG (reference sequence). This CDR3 reads CAWSGGQYNSPLHF. DNA for the CDR3: TGTGCCTGGAGCGGGGGACAGTATAATTCACCCCTCCACTTT.

The chain carries TRBV6-5 and TRBJ1-1, with D maybe TRBD1 (6 bases). Looked up from germline, CDR1 is MNHEY and CDR2 is SVGAGI. CDR3 length equals 14 residues. V gave up 5 bases and J gave up 1 base, with 11 bases separating them. CDR3 DNA sequence: TGTGCCAGCAGTGAATGGGGACAGAACACTGAAGCTTTCTTT. Protein sequence: CASSEWGQNTEAFF.

The chain recombines TRBV9 with TRBJ2-5, with 7 bases lining up with TRBD2. CDR3 size: 15 residues. The germline CDR1 and CDR2 sequences are SGDLS and YYNGEE. V lost 1 base, J lost 0 bases, and 3 bases stayed unmatched. The CDR3 nucleotides are TGTGCCAGCAGCGTATTCGGGGGGAACCAAGAGACCCAGTACTTC. Its translation is CASSVFGGNQETQYF. Full variable domain (remainder filled in from reference TRBV9 and TRBJ2-5): DSGVTQTPKHLITATGQRVTLRCSPRSGDLSVYWYQQSLDQGLQFLIQYYNGEERAKGNILERFSAQQFPDLHSELNLSSLELGDSALYFCASSVFGGNQETQYFGPGTRLLVL.